This T cell receptor beta chain is from a study of OX40 agonist ivuxolimab in advanced cancers. Study in general: Partial responses were observed in three patients, of whom one had hepatocellular carcinoma and two had cutaneous melanoma.

Trimming cost V 9 bases and J 3 bases; bases outside gene matches: 6. This CDR3 has 13 residues. Germline-derived CDR1 and CDR2 are MNHNS and SASEGT. Data came from immunoSEQ multiplex PCR; TCRdb stores just in-frame clones and leaves some out. The sample shows tens of thousands of clones, 89% of them seen only once. The sequence was obtained from an adult with an advanced solid tumor such as melanoma, head and neck, liver or kidney cancer. V is TRBV6-1 and J is TRBJ2-7; TRBD1 matches 9 bases. This sample comprised CD4+ or CD8+ T cells sorted from blood, obtained in a trial of the OX40 agonist ivuxolimab. CDR3 region: CASGPGQGYEQYF. Written as DNA, the CDR3 is TGTGCCAGTGGACCGGGACAGGGCTACGAGCAGTACTTC.